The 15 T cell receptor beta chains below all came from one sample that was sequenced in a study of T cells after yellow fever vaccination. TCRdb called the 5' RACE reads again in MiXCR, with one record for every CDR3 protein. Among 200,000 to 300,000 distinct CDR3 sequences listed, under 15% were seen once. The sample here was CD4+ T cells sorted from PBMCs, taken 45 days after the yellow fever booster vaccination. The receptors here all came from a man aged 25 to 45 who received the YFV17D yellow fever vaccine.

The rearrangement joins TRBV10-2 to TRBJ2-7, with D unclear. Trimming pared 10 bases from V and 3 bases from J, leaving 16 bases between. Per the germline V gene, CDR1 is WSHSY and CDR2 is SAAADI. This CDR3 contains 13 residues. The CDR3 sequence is CATLTGLRYEQYF. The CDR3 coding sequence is TGCGCCACCCTGACCGGGCTCCGCTACGAGCAGTACTTC.

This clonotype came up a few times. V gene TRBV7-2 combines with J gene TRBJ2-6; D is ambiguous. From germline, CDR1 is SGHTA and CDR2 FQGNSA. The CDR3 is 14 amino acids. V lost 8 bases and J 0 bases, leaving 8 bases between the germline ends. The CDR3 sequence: CASHANSGANVLTF. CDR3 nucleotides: TGTGCCAGCCATGCAAACTCTGGGGCCAACGTCCTGACTTTC.

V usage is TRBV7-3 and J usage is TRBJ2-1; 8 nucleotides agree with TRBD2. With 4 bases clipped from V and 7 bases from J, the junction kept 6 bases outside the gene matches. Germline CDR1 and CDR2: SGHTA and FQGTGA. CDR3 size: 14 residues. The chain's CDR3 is CASSSGLGSNEQFF. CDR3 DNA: TGTGCCAGCAGCTCGGGACTAGGATCTAATGAGCAGTTCTTC. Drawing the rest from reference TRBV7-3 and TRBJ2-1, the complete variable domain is GAGVSQTPSNKVTEKGKYVELRCDPISGHTALYWYRQSLGQGPEFLIYFQGTGAADDSGLPNDRFFAVRPEGSVSTLKIQRTERGDSAVYLCASSSGLGSNEQFFGPGTRLTVL.

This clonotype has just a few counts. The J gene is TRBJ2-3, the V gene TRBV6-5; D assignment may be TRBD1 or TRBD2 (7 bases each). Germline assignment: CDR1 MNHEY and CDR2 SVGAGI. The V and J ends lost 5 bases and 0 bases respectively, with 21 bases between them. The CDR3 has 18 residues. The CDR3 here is CASSLETQGGGSTDTQYF. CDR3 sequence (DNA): TGTGCCAGCAGTCTCGAGACCCAGGGGGGGGGAAGCACAGATACGCAGTATTTT.

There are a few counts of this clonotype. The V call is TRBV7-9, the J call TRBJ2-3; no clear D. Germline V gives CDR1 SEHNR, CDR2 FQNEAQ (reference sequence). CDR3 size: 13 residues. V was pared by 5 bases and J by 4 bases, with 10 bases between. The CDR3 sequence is CASSVDNSDTQYF. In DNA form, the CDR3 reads TGTGCCAGCAGCGTTGATAATTCAGATACGCAGTATTTT.

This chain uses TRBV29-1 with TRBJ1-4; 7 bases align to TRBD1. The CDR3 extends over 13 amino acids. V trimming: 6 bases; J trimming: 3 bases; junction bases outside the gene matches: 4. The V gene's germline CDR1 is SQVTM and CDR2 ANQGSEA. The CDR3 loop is CSVTTGSNEKLFF. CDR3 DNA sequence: TGCAGCGTCACGACAGGGTCTAATGAAAAACTGTTTTTT.

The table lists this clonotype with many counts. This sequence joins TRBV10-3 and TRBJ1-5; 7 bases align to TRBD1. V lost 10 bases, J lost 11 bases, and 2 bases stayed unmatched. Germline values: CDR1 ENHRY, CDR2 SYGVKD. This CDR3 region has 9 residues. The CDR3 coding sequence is TGTGCCAGCCAGGGGGCCCAGCATTTT. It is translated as CASQGAQHF.

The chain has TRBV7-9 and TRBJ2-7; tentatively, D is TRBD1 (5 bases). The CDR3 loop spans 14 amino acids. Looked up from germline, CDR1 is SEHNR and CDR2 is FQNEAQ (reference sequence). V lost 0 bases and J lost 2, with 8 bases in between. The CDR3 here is CASSLARQPYEQYF. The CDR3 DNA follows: TGTGCCAGCAGCTTAGCGCGACAGCCCTACGAGCAGTACTTC.

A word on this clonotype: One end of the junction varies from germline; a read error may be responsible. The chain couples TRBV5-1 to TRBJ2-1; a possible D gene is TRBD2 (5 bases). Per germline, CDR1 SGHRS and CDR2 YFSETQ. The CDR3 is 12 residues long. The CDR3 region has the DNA TGCGCCAGCAGCTTGGCCCGGGGATCCCTGGTCTTC. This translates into CASSLARGSLVF.

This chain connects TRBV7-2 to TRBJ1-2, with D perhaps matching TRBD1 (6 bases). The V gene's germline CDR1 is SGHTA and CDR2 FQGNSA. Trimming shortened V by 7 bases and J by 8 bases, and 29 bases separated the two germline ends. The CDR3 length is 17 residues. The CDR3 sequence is CASTKGGAGSIVGGYTF. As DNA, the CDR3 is TGTGCCAGCACCAAGGGGGGGGCAGGGAGTATAGTTGGCGGCTACACCTTC.

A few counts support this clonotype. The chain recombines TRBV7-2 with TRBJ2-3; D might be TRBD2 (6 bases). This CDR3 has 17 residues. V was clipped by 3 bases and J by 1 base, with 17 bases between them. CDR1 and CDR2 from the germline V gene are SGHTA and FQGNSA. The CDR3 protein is CASSFRPAERGTDTQYF. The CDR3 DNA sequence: TGTGCCAGCAGCTTTAGGCCAGCGGAGCGGGGCACAGATACGCAGTATTTT.

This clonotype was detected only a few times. The CDR3 loop reads CATSDTGGLDEQFF. The CDR3 region has the DNA TGTGCCACCAGTGATACGGGAGGGTTGGATGAGCAGTTCTTC. V is TRBV24-1 and J is TRBJ2-1, with 8 bases that match TRBD2. Germline lookup yields CDR1 KGHDR and CDR2 SFDVKD. The junction had 5 bases not matched to a gene; V was cut back by 3 bases and J by 8 bases. The CDR3 covers 14 residues.

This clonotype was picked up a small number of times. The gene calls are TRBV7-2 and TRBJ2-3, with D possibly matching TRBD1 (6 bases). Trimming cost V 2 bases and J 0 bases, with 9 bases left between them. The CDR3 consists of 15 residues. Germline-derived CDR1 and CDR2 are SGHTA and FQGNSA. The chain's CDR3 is CASSLQGPSTDTQYF. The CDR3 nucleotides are TGTGCCAGCAGCTTACAGGGGCCCAGCACAGATACGCAGTATTTT.

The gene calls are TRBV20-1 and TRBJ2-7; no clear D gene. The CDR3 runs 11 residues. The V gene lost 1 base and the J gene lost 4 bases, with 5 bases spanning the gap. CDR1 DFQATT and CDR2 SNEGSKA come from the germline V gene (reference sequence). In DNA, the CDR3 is TGCAGTGCTAGAGCGGATTACGAGCAGTACTTC. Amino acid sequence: CSARADYEQYF.

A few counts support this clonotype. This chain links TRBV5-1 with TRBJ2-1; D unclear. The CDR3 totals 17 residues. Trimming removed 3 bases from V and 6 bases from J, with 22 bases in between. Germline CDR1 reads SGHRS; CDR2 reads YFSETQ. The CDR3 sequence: CASSYTGGPQTGNEQFF. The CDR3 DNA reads TGCGCCAGCAGCTACACTGGCGGTCCCCAGACGGGCAATGAGCAGTTCTTC.